These 7 T cell receptor beta chains came from one sample sequenced in a study of T cells in Graves' hyperthyroidism and ophthalmopathy. RNA transcripts gave rise to amplified TCR beta CDR3 regions. HTBI primers were employed in a first-round RT-PCR of the TCR CDR3. TCRdb independently ran MiXCR on the multiplex PCR reads; one entry per CDR3 protein. Of 620,000 or so distinct CDR3 sequences detected, more than 14% appear once; the ten largest clones hold around 12%. The source material was blood. Receptor source: a woman between 45 and 65 years old with Graves' ophthalmopathy.

Ten or more counts support this clonotype. The V and J genes are TRBV28 and TRBJ2-7; no reliable D call. V gave up 3 bases and J gave up 0 bases, with 12 bases separating them. This CDR3 has 15 amino acids. CDR1 and CDR2 (germline): MDHEN, SYDVKM. For the CDR3, the DNA is TGTGCCAGCAGTTTTCGATGGGTTATCTCCTACGAGCAGTACTTC. This encodes CASSFRWVISYEQYF.

At least ten counts were recorded for this clonotype. This chain joins TRBV7-8 and TRBJ1-5, with 10 bases lining up with TRBD1. The CDR3 runs to 14 residues. After removal of 5 bases from V and 7 bases from J, the junction contained 5 bases not matched to a gene. Looked up from germline, CDR1 is SGHVS and CDR2 is FQNEAQ. CDR3 DNA sequence: TGTGCCAGCAGCGGGGACAGGGGACGACAGCCCCAGCATTTT. The encoded protein is CASSGDRGRQPQHF.

In its sample, this clonotype was seen many times. The chain employs TRBV6-2 or TRBV6-3 and TRBJ2-5; D may be TRBD1 (5 bases). Deletions cut 1 base from V and 2 bases from J, with 11 bases between. The germline V gene encodes CDR1 MNHEY and CDR2 SVGEGT. The CDR3 spans 15 residues. In DNA form, the CDR3 reads TGTGCCAGCAGTTACTTCCAGGGTTATCAAGAGACCCAGTACTTC. Protein: CASSYFQGYQETQYF.

This clonotype has at least ten counts. The rearrangement joins TRBV11-3 to TRBJ2-1, with 12 positions matching TRBD2. V shed 0 bases and J 7 bases; nucleotides not matched to a gene: 4. This CDR3 region has 16 residues. In germline, CDR1 is SGHNT, CDR2 YENEEA. CDR3 protein: CASSLDLAGGPNEQFF. As DNA, the CDR3 is TGTGCCAGCAGCTTAGATCTAGCGGGAGGGCCGAATGAGCAGTTCTTC. The complete variable domain, with remaining parts taken from reference TRBV11-3 and TRBJ2-1, reads EAGVVQSPRYKIIEKKQPVAFWCNPISGHNTLYWYLQNLGQGPELLIRYENEEAVDDSQLPKDRFSAERLKGVDSTLKIQPAELGDSAVYLCASSLDLAGGPNEQFFGPGTRLTVL.

The chain is built from TRBV7-2 and TRBJ2-4, with 8 bases that match TRBD1. Per germline, CDR1 SGHTA and CDR2 FQGNSA. The V gene end was trimmed by 5 bases and the J gene end by 6 bases; junction bases not matched to a gene: 6. The CDR3 length is 14 residues. CDR3 sequence: CASSLDRAGNIQYF. The CDR3 DNA follows: TGTGCCAGCAGCCTGGACAGGGCGGGAAACATTCAGTACTTC.

This clonotype was observed many times. The chain joins TRBV20-1 to TRBJ2-7; TRBD2 aligns across 7 bases. Germline CDR1 is DFQATT and CDR2 is SNEGSKA (reference sequence). The V and J ends lost 0 bases and 3 bases, in that order; junction bases with no gene match: 8. The CDR3 loop spans 15 amino acids. Written as DNA, the CDR3 is TGCAGTGCTAGAGATTTTCGCGGGAGTATCTACGAGCAGTACTTC. It is translated as CSARDFRGSIYEQYF.

This clonotype was picked up many times. The chain is built from TRBV20-1 and TRBJ2-3, with a weak D call TRBD2 (7 bases). The V end was cut by 7 bases, the J end by 0 bases, with 14 bases between. The CDR3 covers 14 residues. CDR1 is DFQATT and CDR2 is SNEGSKA in the germline V gene (reference sequence). The CDR3 protein is CSDEGGTSTDTQYF. CDR3 nucleotides: TGCAGTGACGAGGGGGGGACTAGCACAGATACGCAGTATTTT.